This T cell receptor (beta chain) was identified in a study of cytomegalovirus exposure and HLA in healthy donors. With regard to this clone: Its antigen remains unidentified.

The CDR3 runs to 15 residues. V shed 0 bases and J shed 2 bases, with 11 bases lying between them. Per germline, CDR1 SGDLS and CDR2 YYNGEE. Overall study findings and caveats: Earlier analysis looked at TCR beta V segments, and most were productive about 90% or about 30% of the time. Information on immune exposure was restricted to one variable (CMV serostatus). Rare TCR sequences dominated, though some public TCRs recurred in many donors. Some TCR beta chains (roughly 150 of them) were listed as cytomegalovirus-associated.

The PCR ran on 60 Vbeta and 13 Jbeta primers. Profiling relied on immunoSEQ multiplex PCR, and the TCRdb table lists in-frame clones only, not all of them. The repertoire has over 100,000 clones, more than 60% of them found once; the top ten carry less than 3.5%. This chain connects TRBV9 to TRBJ1-1; no clear D gene. This TCR was recovered from a female donor in good health and CMV-seronegative. The sequencing input was PBMCs. The CDR3 bases are TGTGCCAGCAGCGTAGAGGAGGGTGCAAACACTGAAGCTTTCTTT. It is translated as CASSVEEGANTEAFF.